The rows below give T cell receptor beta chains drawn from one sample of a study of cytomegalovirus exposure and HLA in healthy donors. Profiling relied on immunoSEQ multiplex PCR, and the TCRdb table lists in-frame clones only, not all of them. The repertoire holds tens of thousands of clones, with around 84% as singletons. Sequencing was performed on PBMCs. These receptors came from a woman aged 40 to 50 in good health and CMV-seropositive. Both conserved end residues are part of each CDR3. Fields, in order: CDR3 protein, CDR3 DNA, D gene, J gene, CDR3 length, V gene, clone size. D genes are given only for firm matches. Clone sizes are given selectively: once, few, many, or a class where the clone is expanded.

CDR3 protein: CASSQGTGRYTEAFF; CDR3 DNA: TGTGCCAGCAGCCAAGGGACAGGGCGATACACTGAAGCTTTCTTT; D gene: TRBD1; J gene: TRBJ1-1; CDR3 length: 15; V gene: TRBV4-2; clone size: .
CDR3 protein: CASSDRQTYEQYF; CDR3 DNA: TGTGCCAGCAGTGACAGGCAGACCTACGAGCAGTACTTC; D gene: .; J gene: TRBJ2-7; CDR3 length: 13; V gene: TRBV6-6; clone size: .
CDR3 protein: CASRLSGSSYEQYF; CDR3 DNA: TGTGCCAGCAGGTTAAGCGGGAGCTCCTACGAGCAGTACTTC; D gene: TRBD2; J gene: TRBJ2-7; CDR3 length: 14; V gene: TRBV7-9; clone size: few
CDR3 protein: CASSSPPWVSRKDNEQFF; CDR3 DNA: TGTGCCAGCAGCTCCCCCCCTTGGGTGTCCAGGAAAGACAATGAGCAGTTCTTC; D gene: .; J gene: TRBJ2-1; CDR3 length: 18; V gene: TRBV5-4; clone size: .
CDR3 protein: CASRRQGRASTDTQYF; CDR3 DNA: TGTGCCAGCAGACGACAGGGGAGAGCCTCCACAGATACGCAGTATTTT; D gene: TRBD1; J gene: TRBJ2-3; CDR3 length: 16; V gene: TRBV2; clone size: .
CDR3 protein: CASRVGRGLIIGTEAFF; CDR3 DNA: TGCGCCAGCAGAGTGGGCAGGGGATTAATTATCGGCACTGAAGCTTTCTTT; D gene: .; J gene: TRBJ1-1; CDR3 length: 17; V gene: TRBV4-1; clone size: few
CDR3 protein: CASSLGQVNEQFF; CDR3 DNA: TGTGCCAGCAGCTTAGGACAGGTGAATGAGCAGTTCTTC; D gene: .; J gene: TRBJ2-1; CDR3 length: 13; V gene: TRBV11-3; clone size: .
CDR3 protein: CASSITTFWVNEQFF; CDR3 DNA: TGTGCCAGTAGTATAACGACTTTTTGGGTAAATGAGCAGTTCTTC; D gene: .; J gene: TRBJ2-1; CDR3 length: 15; V gene: TRBV19; clone size: .
CDR3 protein: CASSTSTDTQYF; CDR3 DNA: TGTGCCAGCAGTACTAGCACAGATACGCAGTATTTT; D gene: .; J gene: TRBJ2-3; CDR3 length: 12; V gene: TRBV7-2; clone size: .
CDR3 protein: CASSPRGTVDGYTF; CDR3 DNA: TGTGCCAGCTCACCCCGCGGGACAGTTGATGGCTACACCTTC; D gene: TRBD1; J gene: TRBJ1-2; CDR3 length: 14; V gene: TRBV18; clone size: .
CDR3 protein: CASSVGTSVTDTQYF; CDR3 DNA: TGTGCCAGCAGCGTCGGGACTAGCGTCACAGATACGCAGTATTTT; D gene: TRBD2; J gene: TRBJ2-3; CDR3 length: 15; V gene: TRBV7-9; clone size: many
CDR3 protein: CASSFSGSFDEQYF; CDR3 DNA: TGTGCCAGCTCTTTTAGCGGGAGTTTTGACGAGCAGTACTTC; D gene: TRBD2; J gene: TRBJ2-7; CDR3 length: 14; V gene: TRBV6-5; clone size: .
CDR3 protein: CASTPRGGEQYF; CDR3 DNA: TGTGCCAGCACGCCTAGGGGGGGCGAGCAGTACTTC; D gene: .; J gene: TRBJ2-7; CDR3 length: 12; V gene: TRBV2; clone size: .
CDR3 protein: CASSGQAFNQPQHF; CDR3 DNA: TGTGCCAGCAGCGGACAGGCATTCAATCAGCCCCAGCATTTT; D gene: TRBD1; J gene: TRBJ1-5; CDR3 length: 14; V gene: TRBV6-5; clone size: few
CDR3 protein: CASSDPGQVSGDTQYF; CDR3 DNA: TGTGCCAGCAGTGACCCCGGACAGGTCTCGGGAGATACGCAGTATTTT; D gene: TRBD1; J gene: TRBJ2-3; CDR3 length: 16; V gene: TRBV2; clone size: few
CDR3 protein: CAWSDRGDEQYF; CDR3 DNA: TGTGCCTGGAGTGATCGGGGAGACGAGCAGTACTTC; D gene: .; J gene: TRBJ2-7; CDR3 length: 12; V gene: TRBV30; clone size: .
CDR3 protein: CASSFRQGVTEAFF; CDR3 DNA: TGTGCCAGCAGCTTTAGGCAGGGGGTCACTGAAGCTTTCTTT; D gene: TRBD1; J gene: TRBJ1-1; CDR3 length: 14; V gene: TRBV11-2; clone size: .